Listed below are T cell receptor beta chains from one sample, sequenced in a study of patients and donors after allogeneic stem cell transplantation. TCRdb reprocessed the RT-PCR reads with MiXCR, giving one entry per CDR3 protein. The sample yields about a million distinct CDR3 sequences, more than 15% seen once. The sequenced sample was blood, either unsorted or a sorted T cell fraction (not recorded which). These receptors all stem from a human donor who was either an allogeneic HSCT recipient or a stem cell or donor lymphocyte infusion donor (not recorded which). It is not recorded whose cells these are; they may come from a transplant donor. CDR3s include the opening cysteine and the closing phenylalanine or tryptophan. D genes are given only for firm matches. Expanded clones get a size class; other rows say once, few or many, or leave the size out.

clone size: few; D gene: TRBD1; J gene: TRBJ2-7; V gene: TRBV5-1; CDR3 protein: CASSGGQGASYEQYF; CDR3 DNA: TGCGCCAGCAGCGGCGGACAGGGGGCCTCCTACGAGCAGTACTTC
clone size: NA; D gene: NA; J gene: TRBJ2-1; V gene: TRBV12-3/TRBV12-4; CDR3 protein: CASSGQTEGSAYNEQFF; CDR3 DNA: TGTGCCAGCAGTGGACAAACTGAAGGGTCGGCCTACAATGAGCAGTTCTTC
clone size: few; D gene: TRBD1; J gene: TRBJ2-7; V gene: TRBV3-1; CDR3 protein: CASSQLGQIHEQYF; CDR3 DNA: TGTGCCAGCAGCCAGCTGGGACAGATACACGAGCAGTACTTC
clone size: few; D gene: NA; J gene: TRBJ2-2; V gene: TRBV18; CDR3 protein: CASSPRAQGNTGELFF; CDR3 DNA: TGTGCCAGCTCACCACGGGCCCAGGGTAACACCGGGGAGCTGTTTTTT
clone size: NA; D gene: NA; J gene: TRBJ1-2; V gene: TRBV4-2; CDR3 protein: CASNDGGENGYTF; CDR3 DNA: TGTGCCAGCAACGACGGAGGGGAAAATGGCTACACCTTC
clone size: NA; D gene: TRBD1; J gene: TRBJ1-1; V gene: TRBV9; CDR3 protein: CASSGPGQGVGAFF; CDR3 DNA: TGTGCCAGCAGCGGACCGGGACAGGGCGTGGGAGCTTTCTTT
clone size: NA; D gene: NA; J gene: TRBJ1-2; V gene: TRBV4-2; CDR3 protein: CASSQGRERLNYGYTF; CDR3 DNA: TGTGCCAGCAGCCAAGGTCGGGAAAGGCTTAACTATGGCTACACCTTC
clone size: many; D gene: TRBD2; J gene: TRBJ2-3; V gene: TRBV9; CDR3 protein: CASSSGGLTDTQYF; CDR3 DNA: TGTGCCAGTAGTAGCGGGGGGCTCACAGATACGCAGTATTTT
clone size: many; D gene: NA; J gene: TRBJ2-2; V gene: TRBV5-6; CDR3 protein: CASSFVTGELFF; CDR3 DNA: TGTGCCAGCAGCTTTGTCACCGGGGAGCTGTTTTTT
clone size: once; D gene: NA; J gene: TRBJ2-5; V gene: TRBV4-1; CDR3 protein: CASSQGGPETQYF; CDR3 DNA: TGCGCCAGCAGCCAAGGGGGGCCCGAGACCCAGTACTTC
clone size: few; D gene: NA; J gene: TRBJ2-5; V gene: TRBV20-1; CDR3 protein: CSASLAQGTETQYF; CDR3 DNA: TGCAGTGCTTCTCTTGCACAGGGAACAGAGACCCAGTACTTC
clone size: NA; D gene: NA; J gene: TRBJ1-2; V gene: TRBV6-2/TRBV6-3; CDR3 protein: CASSYLGLNYGYTF; CDR3 DNA: TGTGCCAGCAGTTATCTAGGGCTGAACTATGGCTACACCTTC
clone size: many; D gene: NA; J gene: TRBJ2-1; V gene: TRBV29-1; CDR3 protein: CSVGRGQNEQFF; CDR3 DNA: TGCAGCGTTGGGAGGGGGCAAAATGAGCAGTTCTTC
clone size: NA; D gene: NA; J gene: TRBJ2-7; V gene: TRBV20-1; CDR3 protein: CSARDGAPGDTSYEQYF; CDR3 DNA: TGCAGTGCTAGAGATGGGGCTCCTGGGGATACGAGCTACGAGCAGTACTTC
clone size: few; D gene: NA; J gene: TRBJ1-3; V gene: TRBV20-1; CDR3 protein: CSARSPTGGNTIYF; CDR3 DNA: TGCAGTGCTAGATCCCCGACGGGGGGAAACACCATATATTTT
clone size: NA; D gene: NA; J gene: TRBJ1-2; V gene: TRBV29-1; CDR3 protein: CSVEEGRGFYGYTF; CDR3 DNA: TGCAGCGTTGAAGAAGGCAGGGGCTTCTATGGCTACACCTTC
clone size: few; D gene: TRBD1; J gene: TRBJ2-5; V gene: TRBV2; CDR3 protein: CASSAPQGARETQYF; CDR3 DNA: TGTGCCAGCAGTGCTCCCCAGGGGGCGAGAGAGACCCAGTACTTC
clone size: few; D gene: NA; J gene: TRBJ2-3; V gene: TRBV5-1; CDR3 protein: CASSLGNGAGTDTQYF; CDR3 DNA: TGCGCCAGCAGCTTGGGGAATGGGGCGGGCACAGATACGCAGTATTTT
clone size: few; D gene: TRBD1; J gene: TRBJ2-1; V gene: TRBV5-1; CDR3 protein: CASSFLPGQGLQQFF; CDR3 DNA: TGCGCCAGCAGCTTCCTCCCGGGACAGGGGCTCCAGCAGTTCTTC
clone size: many; D gene: NA; J gene: TRBJ2-3; V gene: TRBV10-3; CDR3 protein: CAISEAETTDTQYF; CDR3 DNA: TGTGCCATCAGTGAAGCAGAAACCACAGATACGCAGTATTTT
clone size: few; D gene: TRBD2; J gene: TRBJ2-5; V gene: TRBV12-3/TRBV12-4; CDR3 protein: CASSFNHRGGQETQYF; CDR3 DNA: TGTGCCAGCAGCTTTAACCACCGGGGGGGCCAAGAGACCCAGTACTTC
clone size: NA; D gene: NA; J gene: TRBJ2-7; V gene: TRBV7-2; CDR3 protein: CASLSGPPYEQYF; CDR3 DNA: TGTGCCAGCCTGTCCGGACCTCCCTACGAGCAGTACTTC
clone size: few; D gene: NA; J gene: TRBJ2-1; V gene: TRBV12-3/TRBV12-4; CDR3 protein: CASSLITGMDEQFF; CDR3 DNA: TGTGCCAGCAGTTTAATCACAGGGATGGATGAGCAGTTCTTC
clone size: NA; D gene: TRBD1; J gene: TRBJ1-5; V gene: TRBV11-2; CDR3 protein: CASSSSGQGGRGNQPQHF; CDR3 DNA: TGTGCCAGCAGCTCCTCGGGACAGGGAGGTCGTGGCAATCAGCCCCAGCATTTT
clone size: NA; D gene: NA; J gene: TRBJ1-1; V gene: TRBV6-2/TRBV6-3; CDR3 protein: CASSYSTIRGTEAFF; CDR3 DNA: TGTGCCAGCAGTTACTCGACCATAAGGGGGACTGAAGCTTTCTTT
clone size: NA; D gene: TRBD2; J gene: TRBJ2-1; V gene: TRBV4-3; CDR3 protein: CASSQGTSEPSYNEQFF; CDR3 DNA: TGCGCCAGCAGCCAAGGGACTAGCGAGCCCTCCTACAATGAGCAGTTCTTC
clone size: NA; D gene: NA; J gene: TRBJ1-2; V gene: TRBV18; CDR3 protein: CASSPQGHPSYGYTF; CDR3 DNA: TGTGCCAGCTCACCTCAGGGACACCCTTCATATGGCTACACCTTC
clone size: few; D gene: TRBD2; J gene: TRBJ2-7; V gene: TRBV19; CDR3 protein: CASSVTSGDFEYF; CDR3 DNA: TGTGCCAGTAGTGTGACTAGCGGGGATTTCGAGTACTTC
clone size: few; D gene: TRBD1; J gene: TRBJ2-3; V gene: TRBV5-1; CDR3 protein: CASSFETGGERTDTQYF; CDR3 DNA: TGCGCCAGCAGCTTCGAGACAGGGGGTGAGCGCACAGATACGCAGTATTTT
clone size: many; D gene: NA; J gene: TRBJ2-2; V gene: TRBV25-1; CDR3 protein: CASSERVTGELFF; CDR3 DNA: TGTGCCAGCAGTGAAAGGGTAACCGGGGAGCTGTTTTTT
clone size: NA; D gene: NA; J gene: TRBJ2-7; V gene: TRBV5-1; CDR3 protein: CASSLYVNEQYF; CDR3 DNA: TGCGCCAGCAGCTTGTACGTCAACGAGCAGTACTTC
clone size: NA; D gene: TRBD1; J gene: TRBJ1-5; V gene: TRBV7-9; CDR3 protein: CASSSTGVRNGNQPQHF; CDR3 DNA: TGTGCCAGCAGCTCTACAGGGGTCCGTAATGGCAATCAGCCCCAGCATTTT
clone size: NA; D gene: TRBD1; J gene: TRBJ2-7; V gene: TRBV20-1; CDR3 protein: CSVLTPGQPSYEQYF; CDR3 DNA: TGCAGTGTCCTAACGCCGGGACAGCCATCCTACGAGCAGTACTTC
clone size: NA; D gene: NA; J gene: TRBJ2-7; V gene: TRBV3-1; CDR3 protein: CASSQESPAGYEQYF; CDR3 DNA: TGTGCCAGCAGCCAAGAGTCCCCGGCGGGCTACGAGCAGTACTTC
clone size: few; D gene: NA; J gene: TRBJ2-3; V gene: TRBV29-1; CDR3 protein: CSVAGLLTDTQYF; CDR3 DNA: TGCAGCGTTGCCGGGCTTCTCACAGATACGCAGTATTTT
clone size: few; D gene: NA; J gene: TRBJ2-1; V gene: TRBV29-1; CDR3 protein: CSVVEQTYEQFF; CDR3 DNA: TGCAGCGTTGTGGAACAGACTTATGAGCAGTTCTTC
clone size: NA; D gene: NA; J gene: TRBJ1-1; V gene: TRBV7-2; CDR3 protein: CASSQRDTGRSAFF; CDR3 DNA: TGTGCCAGCAGCCAACGGGACACCGGTCGGAGTGCTTTCTTT
clone size: NA; D gene: TRBD2; J gene: TRBJ2-5; V gene: TRBV10-2; CDR3 protein: CATNNDAGGETQYF; CDR3 DNA: TGCGCCACCAACAATGACGCCGGGGGGGAGACCCAGTACTTC
clone size: NA; D gene: NA; J gene: TRBJ2-3; V gene: TRBV18; CDR3 protein: CASSPASDTQYF; CDR3 DNA: TGTGCCAGCTCACCGGCATCAGATACGCAGTATTTT
clone size: NA; D gene: NA; J gene: TRBJ1-1; V gene: TRBV5-1; CDR3 protein: CASTGTPEGTEAFF; CDR3 DNA: TGCGCCAGCACCGGGACACCCGAAGGCACTGAAGCTTTCTTT
clone size: NA; D gene: TRBD1; J gene: TRBJ2-5; V gene: TRBV15; CDR3 protein: CATSRDLRGTGGQETQYF; CDR3 DNA: TGTGCCACCAGCAGAGATTTAAGGGGGACAGGTGGACAAGAGACCCAGTACTTC
clone size: NA; D gene: NA; J gene: TRBJ1-6; V gene: TRBV7-9; CDR3 protein: CASSLGPGMGSPLHF; CDR3 DNA: TGTGCCAGCAGCTTAGGCCCAGGTATGGGTTCACCCCTCCACTTT
clone size: few; D gene: TRBD1; J gene: TRBJ1-5; V gene: TRBV20-1; CDR3 protein: CSARDDYQLDRGNNQPQHF; CDR3 DNA: TGCAGTGCTAGAGATGATTACCAACTAGACAGGGGAAACAATCAGCCCCAGCATTTT
clone size: few; D gene: TRBD1; J gene: TRBJ1-1; V gene: TRBV20-1; CDR3 protein: CSARPEDRPNTEAFF; CDR3 DNA: TGCAGTGCTAGACCGGAGGACAGGCCGAACACTGAAGCTTTCTTT
clone size: few; D gene: NA; J gene: TRBJ1-1; V gene: TRBV7-8; CDR3 protein: CASSTGLWGGAFF; CDR3 DNA: TGTGCCAGCAGCACCGGCCTTTGGGGAGGCGCTTTCTTT